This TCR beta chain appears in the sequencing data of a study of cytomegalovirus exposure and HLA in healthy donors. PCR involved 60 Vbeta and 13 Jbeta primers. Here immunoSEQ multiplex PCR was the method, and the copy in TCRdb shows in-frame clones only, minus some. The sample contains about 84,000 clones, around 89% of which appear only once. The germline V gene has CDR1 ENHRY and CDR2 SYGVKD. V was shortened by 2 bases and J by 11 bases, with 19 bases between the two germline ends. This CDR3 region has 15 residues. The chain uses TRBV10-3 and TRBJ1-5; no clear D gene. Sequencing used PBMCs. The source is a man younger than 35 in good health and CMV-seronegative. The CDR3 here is CAISEAGSPIRTQHF. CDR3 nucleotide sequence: TGTGCCATCAGTGAGGCGGGGTCCCCAATCAGGACCCAGCATTTT.